Listed here is a single TCR beta chain. Its antigen is still unknown. This entry comes from a study of T-cell memory formation after mild COVID-19. Study at large: TCR clusters showed largely donor specificity.

Study observations and caveats: A second wave of clones peaked on day 37, and their SARS-CoV-2 specificity went unconfirmed. CD4+ contracting clones lay mainly in CM and EM, CD8+ ones in EMRA. There were some responding clones in pre-infection memory, which suggested that cross-reactive memory had joined.

This CDR3 is built from 15 residues. Germline loops: CDR1 DFQATT, CDR2 SNEGSKA (reference sequence). The V segment lost 1 base and the J segment 5 bases; nucleotides outside the gene matches: 7. TCRdb fed the 5' RACE reads into MiXCR, producing one record per CDR3 protein. The data show fewer than 300,000 distinct CDR3 sequences, about a sixth seen once. The chain employs TRBV20-1 and TRBJ2-5; TRBD2 matches 10 bases. This TCR was sampled from a man between 18 and 35 years old who had mild COVID-19 (a few samples of this study predate the infection). Cell type and time point are not known. The sequencing input was PBMCs or a T cell subset sorted from them (not recorded which). The CDR3 nucleotides are TGCAGTGCTAGAGTGAGCGGGGGGGCCAAGGAGACCCAGTACTTC. It is translated as CSARVSGGAKETQYF.